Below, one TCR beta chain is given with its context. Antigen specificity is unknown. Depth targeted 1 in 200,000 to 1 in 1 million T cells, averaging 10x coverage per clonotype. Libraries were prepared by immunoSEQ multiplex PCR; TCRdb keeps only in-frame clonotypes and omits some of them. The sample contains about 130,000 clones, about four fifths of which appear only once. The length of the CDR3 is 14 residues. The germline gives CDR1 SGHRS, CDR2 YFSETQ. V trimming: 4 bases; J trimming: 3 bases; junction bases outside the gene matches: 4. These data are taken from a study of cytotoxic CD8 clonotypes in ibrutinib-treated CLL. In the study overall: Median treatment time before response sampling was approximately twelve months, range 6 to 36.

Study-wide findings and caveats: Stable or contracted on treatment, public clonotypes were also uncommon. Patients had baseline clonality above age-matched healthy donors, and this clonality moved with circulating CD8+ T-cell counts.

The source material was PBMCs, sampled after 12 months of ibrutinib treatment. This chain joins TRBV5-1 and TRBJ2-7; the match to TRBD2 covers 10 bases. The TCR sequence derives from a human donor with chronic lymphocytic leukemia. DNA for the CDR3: TGCGCCAGCAGCGATCCTAGCGGGGGCTACGAGCAGTACTTC. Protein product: CASSDPSGGYEQYF.